This TCR beta chain emerged from a study of blood T cell repertoires in COVID-19 (dated by TCRdb to the early 2020s). Regarding the research as a whole: The collaborator samples originated in the United States, Italy and Spain and spanned the acute and convalescent phases of COVID-19. The material from the prospective study consisted of cDNA or gDNA derived from T cells, B-cell-depleted T cells, or PBMCs. The dataset comprised deeply sampled blood TCRbeta repertoires from subjects exposed to, actively infected with, or recovered from COVID-19. The repertoires were released in a freely available public database meant as a resource for research on the immune response to SARS-CoV-2. Samples came from the ongoing ImmuneRACE study (first 160 participants) plus 1,254 subjects from 6 global collaborators. A de-identified subject ID, COVID-19 status, age in years and sex were almost always included in the sample metadata. Where available, HLA class I and class II types were taken from metadata supplied by the sample provider and were not determined by assay-based typing.

One collaborating source in Seattle enrolled patients during active infection and followed them longitudinally through the course of disease. Each collaborating institution followed its own protocols to collect whole blood in K2EDTA tubes. For TCRbeta analysis, collaborators shipped samples as frozen whole blood, isolated PBMCs, or DNA extracted from either of those sample types. As for this clone: The antigen it binds to is not known. Base qualities were left out, and no much larger clone turns up one base away.

The immunoSEQ Assay, a bias-controlled multiplex PCR, was used to amplify TCRbeta CDR3 regions from genomic DNA. Per the original workflow: The number of nucleated cells in each sample was estimated from the amplification of reference gene primers within the assay. To quantify the absolute abundance of each unique TCRbeta CDR3 rearrangement, sequence reads were collapsed and filtered. For each sample, productive Simpson clonality was calculated as the square root of Simpson's diversity index over productive rearrangements. TCRdb stores this immuneACCESS table with in-frame sequences only. Part of the clones is absent; in the studies checked, under half of the shortfall reflects unresolved V genes, and no reason is known for the rest. V, J and clone size are those of that table, while D and trimming were read from the DNA. A total of over 450,000 clones appear in this sample, roughly 87% of them only once. Of the sample, roughly 0.92% falls within the top ten clones.

Here is what the overall study found, with its caveats: Clinical and demographic metadata were provided uncurated, with the amount varying by source and participant.

Compared with germline, V lacks 2 bases and J lacks 5 bases; bases without a gene match: 9. From the cysteine through the phenylalanine, the CDR3 covers 19 amino acids. Only the CDR3 region is kept as DNA, spanning 57 bases read in frame from base 1. CDR1 and CDR2 are read off the germline V gene as SGHNT and YENEEA. The chain links TRBV11-3 with TRBJ2-2; TRBD2 agrees with 15 junctional bases. The receptor was isolated from a man aged 18 to 30 with COVID-19, enrolled during active disease. Source material: peripheral blood. DNA sequence: TGTGCCAGCAGCTTAACCCTTTGGACTAGCGGGAGGGGAACCGGGGAGCTGTTTTTT. Translated, it reads CASSLTLWTSGRGTGELFF. Full variable domain (CDR3 extended with the reference TRBV11-3 and TRBJ2-2 proteins): EAGVVQSPRYKIIEKKQPVAFWCNPISGHNTLYWYLQNLGQGPELLIRYENEEAVDDSQLPKDRFSAERLKGVDSTLKIQPAELGDSAVYLCASSLTLWTSGRGTGELFFGEGSRLTVL.